The 5 T cell receptor beta chains reported below all come from one sample, sequenced in a study of T-cell reconstitution after alpha-beta-depleted transplantation in children. The TCRbeta library incorporated unique molecular identifiers. One entry per CDR3 protein, called by TCRdb with MiXCR from the PCR reads. The profile covers about 640,000 distinct CDR3 sequences, with roughly 13% appearing a single time and 2% to 2.5% taken by the ten largest. This specimen consisted of PBMCs, mostly from graft donor cells, obtained 360 days after TCRalphabeta/CD19-depleted stem cell transplant. All receptors come from a male patient between 5 and 17 years old who had a stem cell transplant for acute myeloid leukemia, so the T cells may come from the graft donor.

Worth noting for this clonotype: Since a much larger clone is just one base distant, this may be a read error. The V gene is TRBV6-2 or TRBV6-3, the J gene TRBJ2-7; TRBD2 matches at 10 bases. The CDR3 loop spans 14 amino acids. CDR1 is MNHEY, CDR2 SVGEGT, per germline. V was pared by 4 bases and J by 5 bases, with 5 bases of the junction left unmatched. Here the CDR3 reads CASSLAGGTHEQYF. The DNA of the CDR3 is TGTGCCAGCAGTTTAGCGGGAGGTACCCACGAGCAGTACTTC.

This sequence joins TRBV29-1 and TRBJ2-7; D gene uncertain. Trimming removed 5 bases from V and 3 bases from J, with 5 bases in between. This CDR3 has 10 amino acids. The germline V gene encodes CDR1 SQVTM and CDR2 ANQGSEA. The CDR3 region is CSVKNYEQYF. DNA for the CDR3: TGCAGCGTTAAGAACTACGAGCAGTACTTC.

This clonotype was found many times. The chain combines TRBV7-2 with TRBJ2-2; D call uncertain. This CDR3 comprises 16 residues. Germline CDR1 and CDR2: SGHTA and FQGNSA. Trimming shortened V by 0 bases and J by 6 bases, and 14 bases separated the two germline ends. The DNA for the CDR3 is TGTGCCAGCAGCTTAGCAAGGATTGATTCGTCCGGGGAGCTGTTTTTT. Residues: CASSLARIDSSGELFF.

This clonotype was recorded many times. This chain connects TRBV11-2 to TRBJ2-1, with a possible D match to TRBD1 (5 bases). Per the germline V gene, CDR1 is SGHAT and CDR2 is FQNNGV. This CDR3 comprises 15 residues. Trimming removed 4 bases from V and 2 bases from J, with 12 bases in between. The DNA of the CDR3 is TGTGCCAGCAGCTCCAGCAGGGTAGCCTACAATGAGCAGTTCTTC. This encodes CASSSSRVAYNEQFF. Full variable domain (rest looked up from reference TRBV11-2 and TRBJ2-1): EAGVAQSPRYKIIEKRQSVAFWCNPISGHATLYWYQQILGQGPKLLIQFQNNGVVDDSQLPKDRFSAERLKGVDSTLKIQPAKLEDSAVYLCASSSSRVAYNEQFFGPGTRLTVL.

V is TRBV28 and J is TRBJ2-7; maybe TRBD1 (6 bases). The germline gives CDR1 MDHEN, CDR2 SYDVKM. The V end was cut by 6 bases, the J end by 3 bases, with 15 bases between. CDR3 length: 14 residues. CDR3 DNA sequence: TGTGCCAGCAGGGAATTAGGACAGCTCTACGAGCAGTACTTC. It is translated as CASRELGQLYEQYF.